This T cell receptor (beta chain) was identified in a study of PD-1 blockade in classical Hodgkin lymphoma (dated by TCRdb to the early 2020s). Study-wide context: Nivolumab dosing was 3 mg/kg intravenously every 2 weeks, continuing until either disease progression or unacceptable toxicity. The study used TCR beta sequencing and CyTOF to define a peripheral blood immune signature of response to PD-1 blockade in classical Hodgkin lymphoma. Overall study results and their limits: Trial patients with a complete response had baseline diversity similar to that of newly diagnosed patients, while partial responders and progressors had significantly lower diversity. Only a single clinical trial cohort was studied, and what caused the repertoire differences, possibly disease activity or prior therapy, remained undefined. By C4D1, a significant rise was seen in CD4+ TCR diversity but not in CD8+ TCR diversity (p=0.0027 vs p=0.16), and the rise was most apparent among complete responders (p=0.02). Patients starting nivolumab less than 1 year after ASCT had lower diversity and were excluded from later analyses to avoid confounding by immune reconstitution. Baseline TCR diversity was reported as lower in newly diagnosed patients than in healthy donors, and lower still in relapsed/refractory patients.

CDR1 and CDR2 are drawn from the germline V gene: SNHLY, FYNNEI. The junction shows trimming of 6 bases on V and 5 bases on J, and the gene matches do not reach 11 bases of it. From its cysteine to its phenylalanine, the CDR3 spans 16 amino acids. Of the read, only the CDR3 DNA is kept; its 48 bases are in frame from base 1. The sample's time point, from its label and the paper: cycle 4 day 1 (C4D1), after less than seven weeks of nivolumab. Relapse after autologous stem cell transplantation had occurred in all trial patients, and cohorts A, B and C were distinguished by prior brentuximab vedotin exposure. The trial cohort was composed of over 50 patients with relapsed/refractory classical Hodgkin lymphoma, for whom complete response, partial response or progressive disease was recorded as best overall response. Trial patients were treated with single-agent nivolumab in the multi-cohort phase II CheckMate 205 trial. An independent review committee assessed best overall response by applying the 2007 International Working Group response criteria. Trial PBMCs were collected just before the start of nivolumab (C1D1) and during therapy at cycle 2 day 1 and cycle 4 day 1. Peripheral blood was collected in 8 mL Vacutainer Cell Preparation Tubes, from which PBMCs were isolated by centrifugation and then cryopreserved.

Genomic DNA was isolated using the Qiagen DNeasy kit from unsorted PBMCs as well as from negatively selected CD4+ and CD8+ fractions. Using primers that anneal to V and J segments, immunoSEQ multiplex PCR amplified the TCR beta CDR3 regions. A synthetic immune receptor repertoire was used to minimize amplification bias, and any remaining bias was removed computationally after sequencing. Processing in the source paper ran as follows. Repertoire diversity was quantified as the Shannon entropy index using custom Python scripts. Unsorted, CD4+ and CD8+ repertoires were analyzed separately, except for combined analyses in which CD4+ and CD8+ sequences were merged in silico. Clonal expansion was defined as a frequency increase of at least 2-fold after treatment compared with C1D1, and clones undetected at baseline were assigned a pseudocount of 0.5. Singleton clones were defined as clones with 0 or 1 copy at C1D1, and non-singleton clones were defined as clones with 2 or more copies. By matching protein sequences in sorted samples from the same patient, clones expanded in unsorted samples were annotated as CD4+, CD8+ or unknown. Wilcoxon tests on paired samples were used to test diversity changes from C1D1 to C4D1. TCRdb obtained this table from immuneACCESS and retained in-frame rearrangements with V and J assigned. These tables miss some clones; where compared with another copy, unresolved V genes account for less than half of the shortfall, and the remainder is unexplained. That table gives V, J and clone size, and the DNA gave D and trimming. The sample table shows roughly 64,000 clones, and roughly 89% are seen once. The ten largest clonotypes hold 10% of the sample.

Comment on this clone: Its antigen remains unidentified. No per-base quality is available; no much larger clone lies one base away.

The V gene is TRBV2 and the J gene is TRBJ2-1; TRBD2 fits 9 bases in the junction. This receptor was identified in a human donor with classical Hodgkin lymphoma. Specimen: peripheral blood mononuclear cells (PBMCs), collected before the fourth cycle of nivolumab. The base sequence is TGTGCCAGCAGCCCGGGCCAGCGGGGGGCTCACAATGAGCAGTTCTTC. This encodes CASSPGQRGAHNEQFF.